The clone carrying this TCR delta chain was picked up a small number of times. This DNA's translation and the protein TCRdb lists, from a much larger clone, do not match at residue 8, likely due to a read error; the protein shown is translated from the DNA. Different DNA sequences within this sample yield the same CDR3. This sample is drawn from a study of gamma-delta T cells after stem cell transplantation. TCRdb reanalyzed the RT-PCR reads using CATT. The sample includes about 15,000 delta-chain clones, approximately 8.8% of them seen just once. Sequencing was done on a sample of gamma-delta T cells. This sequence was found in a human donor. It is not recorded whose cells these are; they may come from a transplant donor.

CDR3 coding DNA: TGTGCCTGTTCACGCCGTCCGCGGTACACCGATAAACTCATCTTT. The encoded protein is CACSRRPRYTDKLIF. The genes are TRDV3 and TRDJ1; D gene ambiguous. The V gene's germline CDR1 is TVYSNPD and CDR2 GDNSRS (reference sequence). The germline V and J ends were trimmed by 4 bases and 0 bases, with 18 bases remaining between them. The CDR3 totals 15 residues.